A selection of T cell receptor beta chains follows, all from one sample in a study of persistence of HIV-infected CD4 T cells. Their target antigens are unknown. Clones were sequenced by immunoSEQ multiplex PCR, and TCRdb holds only the in-frame ones, with some missing. The data show 35,000 to 45,000 clones, about 88% seen once. Here the sequenced sample was CD4+ T cells sorted from PBMCs after approximately 19-hour stimulation, taken from a patient who received antiretroviral therapy. These receptors were collected from an adult woman with HIV who was CMV-seropositive. CDR3s include the opening cysteine and the closing phenylalanine or tryptophan. D genes are given only for firm matches. The size entry is marked missing in some rows and otherwise reads once, few, many or a size class.

d_gene	v_gene	j_gene	abundance	CDR3nt	CDR3aa
.	TRBV19	TRBJ1-2	once	TGTGCCAGTAACGACGGGGGGACCTATGGCTACACCTTC	CASNDGGTYGYTF
.	TRBV2	TRBJ2-2	.	TGTGCCAGCAGTGGCAGCTTAGCCGGGGAGCTGTTTTTT	CASSGSLAGELFF
TRBD1	TRBV27	TRBJ1-2	.	TGTGCCAGCAGTCCGGACAGGGGGTGGGGCTACACCTTC	CASSPDRGWGYTF
.	TRBV3-1/TRBV3-2	TRBJ2-7	.	TGTGCCAGCAGCCAGCGGACAGTCCCCTCCTACGAGCAGTACTTC	CASSQRTVPSYEQYF
.	TRBV30	TRBJ1-5	.	TGTGCCTGGACCCCTAGGCCGGGGGAACAGCCCCAGCATTTT	CAWTPRPGEQPQHF
.	TRBV5-1	TRBJ2-3	.	TGCGCCAGCGCCGGGACGGGGCAGGCGCAGTATTTT	CASAGTGQAQYF
TRBD1	TRBV5-1	TRBJ2-3	.	TGCGCCAGCAGCGCGGGACAGGGTGGAAATACGCAGTATTTT	CASSAGQGGNTQYF
.	TRBV30	TRBJ1-6	.	TGTGCCTGGAGTACCCTCGGGACCTGGGGAAATTCACCCCTCCACTTT	CAWSTLGTWGNSPLHF
TRBD2	TRBV19	TRBJ2-5	few	TGTGCCAGTAGTACTTCTAGCGGGTGGGGAGAGACCCAGTACTTC	CASSTSSGWGETQYF
.	TRBV6-1	TRBJ1-1	.	TGTGCCAGCCTAAGGGGAACGATGAACACTGAAGCTTTCTTT	CASLRGTMNTEAFF
.	TRBV6-6	TRBJ1-1	.	TGTGCCAGCAGTATCCGGACTTCCAACCCTAGCCCTTTCTTT	CASSIRTSNPSPFF
.	TRBV4-1	TRBJ1-6	.	TGCGCCAGCAGCCAAGTCCCCACAGCCGTCAGTTCACCCCTCCACTTT	CASSQVPTAVSSPLHF
.	TRBV15	TRBJ1-5	.	TGTGCCACCAGCAGAGAATCGGCGGGACGGAGCAATCAGCCCCAGCATTTT	CATSRESAGRSNQPQHF
.	TRBV12-5	TRBJ1-2	.	TGTGCTAGTGGTTACGAGGGAATTGGAGGCTACACCTTC	CASGYEGIGGYTF
.	TRBV18	TRBJ2-6	.	TGTGCCAGCTCACCACGGGTCGGCGGAACCTCTGGGGCCAACGTCCTGACTTTC	CASSPRVGGTSGANVLTF
.	TRBV5-1	TRBJ2-3	.	TGCGCCAGCAGCTTGGGGGCAGCTATCACAGATACGCAGTATTTT	CASSLGAAITDTQYF
.	TRBV5-5	TRBJ1-2	few	TGTGCCAGCAGCTTACCGACGAAAAACTATGGCTACACCTTC	CASSLPTKNYGYTF
.	TRBV7-6	TRBJ2-1	.	TGTGCCAGCAGCTTAGCGGGGGGCTCCAATGAGCAGTTCTTC	CASSLAGGSNEQFF
TRBD1	TRBV7-8	TRBJ1-5	.	TGTGCCAGCGTCGGACAGGATAGCAATCAGCCCCAGCATTTT	CASVGQDSNQPQHF
TRBD1	TRBV3-1/TRBV3-2	TRBJ2-7	once	TGTGCCAGCAGCCAGGACAGGGTACCCTACGAGCAGTACTTC	CASSQDRVPYEQYF
.	TRBV11-3	TRBJ1-1	.	TGTGCCAGCAGCTTAGGCCGGTTCACTGAAGCTTTCTTT	CASSLGRFTEAFF
TRBD1	TRBV29-1	TRBJ1-2	.	TGCAGCACGACTACAGGGGGCGGGAGCTATGGCTACACCTTC	CSTTTGGGSYGYTF
.	TRBV6-2/TRBV6-3	TRBJ1-1	.	TGTGCCAGCAGTTATGGGGGCCCGAACACTGAAGCTTTCTTT	CASSYGGPNTEAFF
.	TRBV5-6	TRBJ1-2	once	TGTGCCAGCAGCTTGGGACATGGGGCCGCCTATGGCTACACCTTC	CASSLGHGAAYGYTF
.	TRBV29-1	TRBJ1-2	.	TGCAGCGTTGATTCCAGAGGCTACACCTTC	CSVDSRGYTF
TRBD2	TRBV10-2	TRBJ2-1	.	TGCGCCAGCAGTGGTTTGGGGGGGATAAACTACAATGAGCAGTTCTTC	CASSGLGGINYNEQFF
TRBD2	TRBV5-1	TRBJ2-1	.	TGCGCCAGCAGCTTGACTAGCGACTCCTACAATGAGCAGTTCTTC	CASSLTSDSYNEQFF
.	TRBV7-8	TRBJ1-5	.	TGTGCCAGCAGCTTAGTGGTAGGGAATCAGCCCCAGCATTTT	CASSLVVGNQPQHF
.	TRBV6-5	TRBJ1-2	.	TGTGCCAGCCTTAACAGGGATCTGGGCTATGGCTACACCTTC	CASLNRDLGYGYTF
.	TRBV10-2	TRBJ2-2	.	TGCGCCAGCCGGATCACGGGACTCACCGGGGAGCTGTTTTTT	CASRITGLTGELFF
.	TRBV5-1	TRBJ2-3	.	TGCGCCAGCAGTCTCGGGCACCTCGTTACAGATACGCAGTATTTT	CASSLGHLVTDTQYF
TRBD1	TRBV5-1	TRBJ1-1	.	TGCGCCAGCAGCTTGGGACAGGGGATAATTGAAGCTTTCTTT	CASSLGQGIIEAFF
.	TRBV6-2/TRBV6-3	TRBJ1-2	.	TGTGCCAGCAGTTTCAAAAGCGGCTACACCTTC	CASSFKSGYTF
.	TRBV9	TRBJ1-4	.	TGTGCCAGCAGCGGACGGACAACCTATAATGAAAAACTGTTTTTT	CASSGRTTYNEKLFF
.	TRBV18	TRBJ1-5	.	TGTGCCAGCTCACCATCGGACACTCGTCGGCCCCAGCATTTT	CASSPSDTRRPQHF
TRBD1	TRBV30	TRBJ1-1	few	TGTGCCTGGAGTGGGACAGGGGTAAAGGGCACTGAAGCTTTCTTT	CAWSGTGVKGTEAFF
.	TRBV5-1	TRBJ1-1	.	TGCGCCAGCAGCGAGGGACACAGGAACACTGAAGCTTTCTTT	CASSEGHRNTEAFF
.	TRBV18	TRBJ1-5	.	TGTGCCAGCTCACCACAAGGGGGAGGCAATCAGCCCCAGCATTTT	CASSPQGGGNQPQHF